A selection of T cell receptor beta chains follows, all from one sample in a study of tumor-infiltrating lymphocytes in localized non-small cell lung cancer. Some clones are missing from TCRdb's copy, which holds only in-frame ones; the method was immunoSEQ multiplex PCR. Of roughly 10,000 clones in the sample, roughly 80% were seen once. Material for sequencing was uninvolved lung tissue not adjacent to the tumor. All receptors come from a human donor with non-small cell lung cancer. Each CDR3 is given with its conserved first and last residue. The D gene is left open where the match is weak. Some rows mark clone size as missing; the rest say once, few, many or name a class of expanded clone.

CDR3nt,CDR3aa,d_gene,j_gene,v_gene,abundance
TGTGCCAGCAGCTTAGATCAGGCCATATATTTT,CASSLDQAIYF,NA,TRBJ1-3,TRBV13,NA
TGTGCCAGCAGTAGAGGACTAGCGGACTACAATGAGCAGTTCTTC,CASSRGLADYNEQFF,TRBD2,TRBJ2-1,TRBV2,NA
TGTGCCAGCAGCCGGGACAGGGGGTCCTACGAGCAGTACTTC,CASSRDRGSYEQYF,TRBD1,TRBJ2-7,TRBV6-5,NA
TGCGCCAGCAGCTTTAGACCAAGCAAAACCTACGAGCAGTACTTC,CASSFRPSKTYEQYF,NA,TRBJ2-7,TRBV5-1,NA
TGTGCCAGCAGCCTTAGCGGGTATTACAATGAGCAGTTCTTC,CASSLSGYYNEQFF,TRBD2,TRBJ2-1,TRBV7-8,NA
TGTGCCAGCAGCCCCGATTGGGGGCCTGGAAACACCATATATTTT,CASSPDWGPGNTIYF,NA,TRBJ1-3,TRBV6-5,NA
TGTGCCAGCAGTCAGGGGTTCCAAGAGACCCAGTACTTC,CASSQGFQETQYF,NA,TRBJ2-5,TRBV5-6,NA
TGCAGCGTTCTCGGACAGGGAAACGAAAAACTGTTTTTT,CSVLGQGNEKLFF,TRBD1,TRBJ1-4,TRBV29-1,NA
TGTGCCAGCAGTTACTCCGGGGTCGGGGATGGCTACACCTTC,CASSYSGVGDGYTF,NA,TRBJ1-2,TRBV6-5,NA
TGTGCCAGTAGTAAACAGGGCGGGCCCCAGCATTTT,CASSKQGGPQHF,NA,TRBJ1-5,TRBV19,NA
TGTGCCAGCAGCTTAGAGGGTAGGGTCGGAGAGACCCAGTACTTC,CASSLEGRVGETQYF,NA,TRBJ2-5,TRBV11-2,NA
TGCAGTGCGGAGGGACAGGGACCCCAAGGGGAGCAGTTCTTC,CSAEGQGPQGEQFF,TRBD1,TRBJ2-1,TRBV29-1,NA
TGTGCCAGCAGTTTATCCGGGACGGCCTCAAAGGAGCAGTACTTC,CASSLSGTASKEQYF,NA,TRBJ2-7,TRBV27,NA
TGCGCCAGCAGCTTGGGGTCAGGGGCCGGCAAAAACATTCAGTACTTC,CASSLGSGAGKNIQYF,NA,TRBJ2-4,TRBV5-1,NA
TGCGCCAGCAGCTTCCGAGGGGCTAGCGGGAGGGATTACAATGAGCAGTTCTTC,CASSFRGASGRDYNEQFF,TRBD2,TRBJ2-1,TRBV5-1,once
TGTGCCAGCAGTCGTGTGGGGAGCGGGGAGACCCAGTACTTC,CASSRVGSGETQYF,NA,TRBJ2-5,TRBV6-5,NA